This TCR beta chain was obtained from a study of vaccination and CD4 T cells after COVID-19. Study-wide context: The cells were exposed to overlapping spike peptides originating from SARS-CoV-2, HCoV-NL63, HCoV-OC43 and HCoV-229E for stimulation. The study, taken as a whole, reports: Apart from involving relatively few convalescent patients, the work omitted early post-infection timepoints. Median SARS-CoV-2-reactive clonotypes rose from approximately 21 to 38, not significantly.

This sample's treatment: approximately nine-day PBMC culture with coronavirus spike peptide pools or control peptides (ViraFEST assay). V lost 1 base to trimming and J lost 5 bases; unmatched junction nucleotides: 0. CDR3 size: 13 residues. As regards this clonotype: Its specificity is not known.

The Oncomine TCR Beta short-read assay was applied to DNA of cultured CD4+ T cells. TCRdb reanalysed the PCR reads using MiXCR and keeps one entry per CDR3 protein. The sample has some 15,000 distinct CDR3 sequences, about 51% seen once. This sequence was found in a human donor who had recovered from COVID-19. The sample consisted of CD4+ T cells from blood, cultured in vitro. V is TRBV12-3 or TRBV12-4 and J is TRBJ2-5; 8 bases match TRBD2. CDR3 sequence (DNA): TGTGCCAGCAGTTTAGTAGCGGGGGAGACCCAGTACTTC. Encoded protein: CASSLVAGETQYF.